This T cell receptor (beta chain) stems from a study of immune evolution from preneoplasia to lung adenocarcinoma. About the research overall: HLA loss of heterozygosity: over 5.5% AIS, more than 14% MIA, more than 25% ADC, none AAH.

The table came from immunoSEQ multiplex PCR; TCRdb's copy has only in-frame clones and leaves some out. The table lists 6,000 to 9,500 clones, 72% of them singletons, with 10% to 11% in the top ten. Study-wide results and caveats: Normal lung had the highest top T cell clone frequencies.

As for this clone: Its target is unknown.

V trimming: 5 bases; J trimming: 7 bases; junction bases outside the gene matches: 9. The CDR3 contains 15 residues. Per the germline V gene, CDR1 is MRHNA and CDR2 is SNTAGT. Material: FFPE lung adenocarcinoma in situ tissue. The sequence was obtained from a donor aged 70 or over with lung adenocarcinoma. Some clones in this sample may be carry-over from other donors' samples. The chain uses TRBV6-4 and TRBJ2-1; 9 bases map to TRBD2. The CDR3 loop reads CASSQERGARNEQFF. In nucleotides, the CDR3 is TGTGCCAGCAGTCAAGAGCGGGGGGCTCGAAATGAGCAGTTCTTC.